The 18 T cell receptor beta chains below were found in one sample sequenced in a study of early T cells in non-severe SARS-CoV-2 infection. TCRdb re-called the 5' RACE reads with MiXCR, one entry per CDR3 protein. The table includes over 85,000 distinct CDR3 sequences, around 13% detected once. The sequenced material came from whole blood. The receptors here all came from an adult who was a healthcare worker with PCR-confirmed SARS-CoV-2 infection or an uninfected control (not recorded which).

This chain links TRBV5-1 with TRBJ2-5, with D possibly TRBD2 on 5 matching bases. This CDR3 comprises 16 residues. Germline V gives CDR1 SGHRS, CDR2 YFSETQ. V dropped 1 base and J dropped 0 bases, with 13 bases sitting between them. The CDR3 DNA follows: TGCGCCAGCAGCTTGATCAGCGGAGGAAACCAAGAGACCCAGTACTTC. Protein: CASSLISGGNQETQYF.

This clonotype was counted only a few times. The chain joins TRBV7-8 to TRBJ2-5, with D possibly being TRBD1 (6 bases). The CDR3 contains 16 residues. Deletions cut 5 bases from V and 2 bases from J, with 18 bases between. The germline V gene has CDR1 SGHVS and CDR2 FQNEAQ. CDR3 loop: CASSTTLSDSQETQYF. The CDR3 DNA is TGTGCCAGCAGCACTACGCTCTCGGACAGTCAAGAGACCCAGTACTTC. The whole variable domain, filled in from reference TRBV7-8 and TRBJ2-5, reads GAGVSQSPRYKVAKRGQDVALRCDPISGHVSLFWYQQALGQGPEFLTYFQNEAQLDKSGLPSDRFFAERPEGSVSTLKIQRTQQEDSAVYLCASSTTLSDSQETQYFGPGTRLLVL.

This clonotype came up many times. CDR3 sequence: CASGPSGTGEQYF. In DNA form, the CDR3 reads TGTGCTAGTGGTCCCTCCGGGACGGGGGAGCAGTACTTC. The chain couples TRBV12-5 to TRBJ2-7; possibly TRBD1 or TRBD2 for D (5 bases each). The germline V gene encodes CDR1 LGHNT and CDR2 FRNRAP. V was pared by 5 bases and J by 7 bases, with 15 bases between. The CDR3 is 13 amino acids.

There are a few counts of this clonotype. The chain employs TRBV20-1 and TRBJ2-5; D is possibly TRBD1 or TRBD2 (5 bases each). V was trimmed by 5 bases and J by 3 bases, leaving 13 bases between them. This CDR3 region has 13 residues. In germline, CDR1 is DFQATT, CDR2 SNEGSKA (reference sequence). In DNA form, the CDR3 reads TGCAGTGCTTGGGGCCTGGGGGAAGAGACCCAGTACTTC. It codes for CSAWGLGEETQYF.

This clonotype was observed a few times. The chain uses TRBV15 and TRBJ2-5; D is undetermined. Trimming shortened V by 1 base and J by 1 base, and 13 bases separated the two germline ends. The CDR3 runs 16 residues. Looked up from germline, CDR1 is LNHNV and CDR2 is YYDKDF (reference sequence). CDR3 sequence reads: CATSRAAVAVQETQYF. For the CDR3, the DNA is TGTGCCACCAGCAGAGCCGCGGTGGCGGTCCAAGAGACCCAGTACTTC.

The chain uses TRBV6-2 or TRBV6-3 and TRBJ2-5; perhaps TRBD1 as D (6 bases). Germline V gives CDR1 MNHEY, CDR2 SVGEGT. This CDR3 has 17 residues. V lost 2 bases to trimming and J lost 3 bases, with 19 bases between them. Written as DNA, the CDR3 is TGTGCCAGCAGTTACGGCTCCGTGTGGGACATTAAAGAGACCCAGTACTTC. It codes for CASSYGSVWDIKETQYF.

This clonotype was counted between two and nine times. The chain carries TRBV11-2 and TRBJ2-4; TRBD1 matches 7 bases. The CDR3 is made up of 12 amino acids. CDR1 is SGHAT, CDR2 FQNNGV, per germline. Germline trimming cut 3 bases from V and 8 bases from J; bases unmatched to any gene: 1. The CDR3 coding sequence is TGTGCCAGCAGCTTTCAGGGGGACATTCAGTACTTC. It yields the protein CASSFQGDIQYF.

This clonotype was picked up a small number of times. The chain recombines TRBV29-1 with TRBJ2-5; D gene unclear. The CDR3 loop spans 11 amino acids. V lost 8 bases and J lost 7, with 14 bases in between. Germline CDR1 reads SQVTM; CDR2 reads ANQGSEA. CDR3 in amino acids: CSFRLWGTQYF. The CDR3 DNA follows: TGCAGCTTCCGCCTATGGGGGACCCAGTACTTC.

This clonotype was counted many times. The genes are TRBV4-3 and TRBJ2-1; D gene unclear. This CDR3 spans 14 amino acids. V was pared by 4 bases and J by 10 bases, with 17 bases between. Germline CDR1 reads LGHNA; CDR2 reads YSLEER. CDR3: CASSRITFDGEQFF. CDR3 sequence (DNA): TGCGCCAGCAGCCGCATAACTTTCGACGGCGAGCAGTTCTTC.

The chain combines TRBV2 with TRBJ2-5; 7 bases map to TRBD1. With 10 bases clipped from V and 1 base from J, the junction kept 9 bases outside the gene matches. This CDR3 has 14 residues. Germline V gene data show CDR1 as SNHLY and CDR2 as FYNNEI. CDR3 residues: CATRGLTRQETQYF. CDR3 sequence (DNA): TGTGCCACAAGGGGGCTAACACGCCAAGAGACCCAGTACTTC.

On this clonotype: With a much larger clone just one base away, this may be a read error. V usage is TRBV7-9 and J usage is TRBJ2-1; unclear D gene. CDR1 and CDR2 (germline): SEHNR, FQNEAQ (reference sequence). CDR3 size: 14 residues. As DNA, the CDR3 is TGTGCCAGCACGTGGGGATCCTCCTACATTGAGCAGTTCTTC. This translates into CASTWGSSYIEQFF.

The sample holds a few counts of this clonotype. The chain carries TRBV7-9 and TRBJ1-1; D gene ambiguous. V dropped 1 base and J dropped 3 bases, with 12 bases sitting between them. The V gene's germline CDR1 is SEHNR and CDR2 FQNEAQ (reference sequence). This CDR3 spans 15 amino acids. CDR3 sequence: CASSLEGQLDTEAFF. For the CDR3, the DNA is TGTGCCAGCAGCTTAGAGGGCCAGTTAGACACTGAAGCTTTCTTT.

This clonotype came up many times. CDR3: CSAKVGREQYF. The CDR3 nucleotides read TGCAGTGCCAAGGTGGGGCGGGAGCAGTACTTC. The chain carries TRBV20-1 and TRBJ2-7; tentative D call: TRBD1 (5 bases). Trimming shortened V by 6 bases and J by 7 bases, and 13 bases separated the two germline ends. CDR1 is DFQATT and CDR2 is SNEGSKA in the germline V gene (reference sequence). The CDR3 runs 11 residues.

This clonotype came up many times. J is TRBJ1-6 and V is TRBV6-6; 7 positions match TRBD1. V shed 4 bases and J 10 bases; nucleotides not matched to a gene: 10. The CDR3 spans 15 residues. Germline CDR1 reads MNHNY; CDR2 reads SVGAGI (reference sequence). CDR3 protein: CASSSGTEISSPLHF. The CDR3 bases are TGTGCCAGCAGTTCCGGGACAGAGATTTCCTCACCCCTCCACTTT.

This clonotype was observed many times. The V call is TRBV6-2 or TRBV6-3, the J call TRBJ2-7; possible D gene TRBD1, 6 bases. V dropped 5 bases and J dropped 5 bases, with 19 bases sitting between them. Germline V gene data show CDR1 as MNHEY and CDR2 as SVGEGT. This CDR3 has 15 residues. CDR3 bases: TGTGCCAGCAGTGACAGGCCCCCTCGGGGCGACGAGCAGTACTTC. It translates to CASSDRPPRGDEQYF.

In its sample, this clonotype was seen many times. This chain joins TRBV11-2 and TRBJ2-7; 13 bases align to TRBD2. The length of the CDR3 is 14 residues. Trimming removed 4 bases from V and 4 bases from J; junction bases left unmatched: 1. Germline V gene data show CDR1 as SGHAT and CDR2 as FQNNGV. Written as DNA, the CDR3 is TGTGCCAGCAGCTCACTAGCGGGGGGGTACGAGCAGTACTTC. Translated: CASSSLAGGYEQYF.

This chain links TRBV28 with TRBJ2-5, with 7 bases lining up with TRBD1. V shed 8 bases, J shed 0 bases, and the junction held 6 bases outside the gene matches. This CDR3 is 14 amino acids long. CDR1 MDHEN and CDR2 SYDVKM come from the germline V gene. This CDR3 is CASWGQTYQETQYF. CDR3 DNA sequence: TGTGCCAGCTGGGGACAGACGTACCAAGAGACCCAGTACTTC.

J is TRBJ2-3 and V is TRBV6-1; no firm D call. Trimming shortened V by 0 bases and J by 8 bases, and 3 bases separated the two germline ends. The CDR3 runs 11 residues. CDR1 MNHNS and CDR2 SASEGT come from the germline V gene. CDR3 sequence (DNA): TGTGCCAGCAGTGAAGCGCTTACGCAGTATTTT. It encodes CASSEALTQYF.